A selection of T cell receptor beta chains follows, all from one sample in a study of blood T cell repertoires in COVID-19. Method: immunoSEQ multiplex PCR; TCRdb's copy keeps in-frame clones and lacks some. In the table there are about 140,000 clones, 65% to 80% of which are singletons. The source material was peripheral blood. The receptors shown here come from a man between 60 and 70 years old with acute or convalescent COVID-19. Both conserved end residues are part of each CDR3. The size field is filled for only some rows; it gives once, few, many or a size class.

size,V,CDR3
NA,TRBV9,CASTPGTSGNIVGELFF
NA,TRBV28,CASSLNPSVGTGELFF
few,TRBV4-3,CASSQDYRQGAREQYF
NA,TRBV5-1,CASSPRTGGIEQFF
NA,TRBV5-1,CASSLERGSRNEQFF
NA,TRBV28,CASSLGRSGGYTF
NA,TRBV5-1,CASSLGSGEGYTF
NA,TRBV3-1/TRBV3-2,CASSPTSGTPTDTQYF
NA,TRBV25-1,CASSEQQVNYGYTF
NA,TRBV28,CASSVLAESYEQYF
NA,TRBV5-5,CASSVGTSDFYEQYF
NA,TRBV6-5,CARPGQGKNIQYF
NA,TRBV29-1,CSVTWTGGEQFF
NA,TRBV24-1,CATSRGPGELFF
NA,TRBV27,CASSFRGNGYGYTF
NA,TRBV4-2,CASSQDPGGRETQYF
NA,TRBV6-5,CASNAKLGPGKAFF
once,TRBV7-2,CASSYQGGFQETQYF
NA,TRBV27,CASSPRLKNTEAFF
NA,TRBV9,CASSPRLAGGGTYF
NA,TRBV2,CASSERRAVGAHQQYF
NA,TRBV9,CASSALNREQFF
NA,TRBV24-1,CATSDPTGTGANVLTF
NA,TRBV27,CASSPSEVVWEKLFF
NA,TRBV4-3,CASSQEWRSRYNEQFF
NA,TRBV4-3,CASSQDAGGPQPQHF
once,TRBV7-2,CASSLGASGSYNEQFF
NA,TRBV7-8,CASSSARVTGLSYEQYF
NA,TRBV28,CASTPITKGPGGSYEQYF
few,TRBV4-2,CASSQDGSGSGGDTQYF
NA,TRBV7-2,CASRGDRGNEQYF
NA,TRBV6-5,CASSYAWGVSYEQYF
NA,TRBV7-2,CASSLRRAVGETQYF
once,TRBV30,CAWSPDTGLAEAFF
NA,TRBV6-5,CASSSTVLSLRGYTF
NA,TRBV11-2,CASSLFSGSSYEQYF
NA,TRBV9,CASSVAGLDYEQYF
once,TRBV28,CASSSGQGTYGYTF